This TCR beta chain was documented in a study of blood T cell repertoires in COVID-19. Overall study context: Italy, Spain and the United States were the sources of the convalescent and acute COVID-19 samples.

In the study's own analysis: It was from reference gene primer amplification that nucleated cell counts were estimated. The table came from immunoSEQ multiplex PCR; TCRdb's copy has only in-frame clones and leaves some out. V, J and clone size were drawn from that table, and D and trimming were deduced from the DNA. Of some 190,000 clones detected, roughly 80% appear once; the ten largest clones hold around 21%. This CDR3 has 16 amino acids. V lost 4 bases to trimming and J lost 11 bases; unmatched junction nucleotides: 12. Germline CDR1 reads LGHDT; CDR2 reads YNNKEL (reference sequence). Sequencing used peripheral blood. This TCR was recovered from a human donor in a cohort sampled during active COVID-19. The rearrangement links TRBV3-1 (or the pseudogene TRBV3-2) to TRBJ1-6; TRBD1 matches 9 bases. The CDR3 protein is CASSPTGTGNVAPLHF. The CDR3 nucleotides read TGTGCCAGCAGCCCAACCGGGACAGGGAACGTTGCACCCCTCCACTTT.